The 26 T cell receptor beta chains listed next were all sequenced from one sample in a study of shared clonotypes between healthy human individuals. Assay: immunoSEQ multiplex PCR; the TCRdb copy retains only in-frame clones and omits some. The table includes a few million clones, roughly 95% detected once. The sample consisted of naive CD4+ T cells sorted from blood. The subset denotes: CD45RA+ positively selected. These receptor sequences come from a man younger than 35 in good health.

This clone was seen a single time. The chain is built from TRBV9 and TRBJ1-3; D is possibly TRBD1 (5 bases). The CDR3 length is 16 residues. V lost 3 bases, J lost 0 bases, and 13 bases lay in between. The V gene's germline CDR1 is SGDLS and CDR2 YYNGEE. The DNA of the CDR3 is TGTGCCAGCAGCGCAGGAGATGGGGCCTCTGGAAACACCATATATTTT. Protein sequence: CASSAGDGASGNTIYF.

The chain has TRBV11-3 and TRBJ2-7; D not resolved. Trimming took off 3 bases at V and 2 bases at J, with 14 bases between the two ends. The CDR3 runs 15 residues. Germline V CDR1 and CDR2: SGHNT, YENEEA. The CDR3 bases are TGTGCCAGCAGCTTCTCCAAGCGTGTAACCTACGAGCAGTACTTC. Its protein is CASSFSKRVTYEQYF.

V is TRBV10-3 and J is TRBJ2-2, with D maybe TRBD2 (5 bases). Looked up from germline, CDR1 is ENHRY and CDR2 is SYGVKD. Between the trimmed V and J ends, which lost 4 bases and 5 bases, there was a span of 14 bases. The CDR3 totals 15 residues. CDR3 sequence (DNA): TGTGCCATCAGTGTGGGAGCTGTGGGAACCGGGGAGCTGTTTTTT. Protein: CAISVGAVGTGELFF.

This clone is a singleton in its sample. This chain uses TRBV2 with TRBJ1-3; 8 nucleotides line up with TRBD1. The length of the CDR3 is 15 residues. Germline V gene sequence: CDR1 SNHLY, CDR2 FYNNEI. V was pared by 6 bases and J by 0 bases, with 4 bases of the junction left unmatched. This chain's CDR3 is CASRFGTGSGNTIYF. The CDR3 DNA reads TGTGCCAGCAGGTTCGGGACAGGCTCTGGAAACACCATATATTTT.

V gene TRBV27 combines with J gene TRBJ1-4, with 9 bases that match TRBD1. The V and J ends lost 4 bases and 7 bases, in that order; junction bases with no gene match: 4. The V gene's germline CDR1 is MNHEY and CDR2 SMNVEV (reference sequence). This CDR3 region has 14 residues. The DNA of the CDR3 is TGTGCCAGCAGTTACAGGGGGCGTTCTGAAAAACTGTTTTTT. Translated, it gives CASSYRGRSEKLFF.

With respect to this clone: The same CDR3 is also encoded by other DNA sequences in this sample. The genes are TRBV7-2 and TRBJ2-1; D gene ambiguous. The germline CDR1 and CDR2 sequences are SGHTA and FQGNSA. V dropped 1 base and J dropped 5 bases, with 6 bases sitting between them. This CDR3 has 13 amino acids. CDR3 loop: CASSLDRDNEQFF. The CDR3 DNA is TGTGCCAGCAGCTTAGACAGAGACAATGAGCAGTTCTTC.

The chain carries TRBV6-6 and TRBJ1-1; D not certain. Trimming took off 10 bases at V and 7 bases at J, with 22 bases between the two ends. Germline V gives CDR1 MNHNY, CDR2 SVGAGI (reference sequence). The length of the CDR3 is 14 residues. CDR3 coding DNA: TGTGCCACCTCGTTGGGGTCCACGCCGGGTGAAGCTTTCTTT. Residues: CATSLGSTPGEAFF.

The chain combines TRBV9 with TRBJ2-1; maybe TRBD1 (5 bases). CDR1 is SGDLS, CDR2 YYNGEE, per germline. V lost 4 bases and J lost 4, with 9 bases in between. The CDR3 is made up of 13 amino acids. The CDR3 bases are TGTGCCAGCAGCACGACAGTTTACAATGAGCAGTTCTTC. Translation gives CASSTTVYNEQFF.

The chain uses TRBV6-6 and TRBJ2-7; D might be TRBD1 (5 bases). The CDR3 runs 13 residues. V dropped 7 bases and J dropped 7 bases, with 17 bases sitting between them. Germline V CDR1 and CDR2: MNHNY, SVGAGI (reference sequence). The CDR3 reads CASNSDPGQEQYF. DNA of the CDR3: TGTGCCAGCAATTCCGATCCAGGGCAGGAGCAGTACTTC.

The genes are TRBV19 and TRBJ1-4; possible D gene TRBD1, 5 bases. Germline V gene lookup returns CDR1 LNHDA and CDR2 SQIVND (reference sequence). With 4 bases removed from V and 8 bases from J, the gap between germline ends came to 20 bases. This CDR3 comprises 16 residues. CDR3 bases: TGTGCCAGTAGTACAGAAGGCGGGGCCCGAGGGGAAAAACTGTTTTTT. Residues: CASSTEGGARGEKLFF.

This sequence joins TRBV6-5 and TRBJ2-1, with no clear D. CDR3 size: 14 residues. V lost 4 bases, J lost 3 bases, and 10 bases lay in between. From germline, CDR1 is MNHEY and CDR2 SVGAGI. The CDR3 sequence is CASSSWQNYNEQFF. In DNA, the CDR3 is TGTGCCAGCAGTTCGTGGCAAAACTACAATGAGCAGTTCTTC.

This rearrangement joins TRBV18 to TRBJ2-7, with TRBD1 matching 9 bases. CDR1 and CDR2 from the germline V gene are KGHSH and LQKENI. V lost 8 bases and J lost 5; bases outside the gene matches: 10. The CDR3 is 14 residues long. The CDR3 spells CASTRGQGINEQYF. CDR3 coding DNA: TGTGCCAGCACCCGGGGACAGGGTATCAACGAGCAGTACTTC.

The chain combines TRBV6-4 with TRBJ2-1; TRBD2 aligns across 10 bases. The length of the CDR3 is 15 residues. The V gene's germline CDR1 is MRHNA and CDR2 SNTAGT. V lost 0 bases to trimming and J lost 6 bases; unmatched junction nucleotides: 2. This CDR3 is CASSDSSGRANEQFF. As DNA, the CDR3 is TGTGCCAGCAGTGACTCGAGCGGGAGGGCCAATGAGCAGTTCTTC.

This clone was observed a single time. The CDR3 DNA reads TGCAGCGTGGCTTTCGTGGCCACCGGGGAGCTGTTTTTT. It yields the protein CSVAFVATGELFF. The chain uses TRBV29-1 and TRBJ2-2; no reliable D call. V gave up 6 bases and J gave up 4 bases, with 12 bases separating them. In germline, CDR1 is SQVTM, CDR2 ANQGSEA. CDR3 length equals 13 residues.

The sample holds a few counts of this clone. The rearrangement joins TRBV6-1 to TRBJ1-2; D is unresolved. The V gene lost 7 bases and the J gene lost 0 bases, with 12 bases spanning the gap. Germline CDR1 is MNHNS and CDR2 is SASEGT. This CDR3 spans 14 amino acids. CDR3: CASTGIEANYGYTF. CDR3 nucleotide sequence: TGTGCCAGCACCGGGATTGAGGCTAACTATGGCTACACCTTC.

This clone was recorded only once. The CDR3 bases are TGTGCCAGCAGCGGGCCACAGAGCACTGAAGCTTTCTTT. It is translated as CASSGPQSTEAFF. The chain joins TRBV5-4 to TRBJ1-1; no clear D. V lost 4 bases, J lost 4 bases, and 11 bases lay in between. Germline V gene data show CDR1 as SGHNT and CDR2 as YYREEE (reference sequence). This CDR3 spans 13 amino acids.

The gene calls are TRBV5-4 and TRBJ1-4, with 7 bases lining up with TRBD1. V was clipped by 4 bases and J by 4 bases; unmatched bases: 4. This CDR3 comprises 14 residues. Germline V lookup: CDR1 SGHNT, CDR2 YYREEE (reference sequence). The CDR3 DNA reads TGTGCCAGCAGCCCGGGGACAGTTAATGAAAAACTGTTTTTT. This sequence encodes CASSPGTVNEKLFF.

Comments on this clone: Other DNA sequences in this sample translate to the same CDR3. The V and J genes are TRBV7-9 and TRBJ1-2, with D uncertain. This CDR3 is 13 amino acids long. The germline CDR1 and CDR2 sequences are SEHNR and FQNEAQ (reference sequence). Trimming shortened V by 0 bases and J by 6 bases, and 8 bases separated the two germline ends. DNA for the CDR3: TGTGCCAGCAGCTTAGCTGGGCCCGATGGCTACACCTTC. Protein product: CASSLAGPDGYTF.

The J gene is TRBJ1-1, the V gene TRBV30; weak D call: TRBD1 (5 bases). Per the germline V gene, CDR1 is GTSNPN and CDR2 is SVGIG (reference sequence). This CDR3 comprises 15 residues. Deletions cut 1 base from V and 6 bases from J, with 18 bases between. DNA of the CDR3: TGTGCCTGGAGTGGGGCAGGGAGGAGGGTAGCTGAAGCTTTCTTT. Amino acid sequence: CAWSGAGRRVAEAFF. The whole variable domain, remainder taken from reference TRBV30 and TRBJ1-1, is SQTIHQWPATLVQPVGSPLSLECTVEGTSNPNLYWYRQAAGRGLQLLFYSVGIGQISSEVPQNLSASRPQDRQFILSSKKLLLSDSGFYLCAWSGAGRRVAEAFFGQGTRLTVV.

The chain has TRBV29-1 and TRBJ2-3; a weak D match, TRBD1 (5 bases). This CDR3 is 13 amino acids long. Germline V gene data show CDR1 as SQVTM and CDR2 as ANQGSEA. Trimming removed 3 bases from V and 4 bases from J, with 11 bases in between. The CDR3 sequence: CSVDGRVADTQYF. Written as DNA, the CDR3 is TGCAGCGTTGACGGCAGGGTTGCAGATACGCAGTATTTT.

A few counts support this clone. The chain is built from TRBV7-9 and TRBJ1-5; possible D gene TRBD1, 6 bases. Trimming took off 5 bases at V and 0 bases at J, with 11 bases between the two ends. The germline gives CDR1 SEHNR, CDR2 FQNEAQ (reference sequence). This CDR3 region has 15 residues. CDR3 amino acids: CASSAGQSSNQPQHF. The DNA for the CDR3 is TGTGCCAGCAGCGCAGGACAGAGTAGCAATCAGCCCCAGCATTTT.

This chain connects TRBV11-2 to TRBJ2-5; D possibly corresponds to TRBD1 (6 bases). The end of the DNA is better explained by TRBJ2-7, so the J call may be wrong. The CDR3 contains 14 residues. Germline CDR1 and CDR2: SGHAT and FQNNGV. For the CDR3, the DNA is TGTGCCAGCACGACCCTAACAGGGAGTTACGAGCAGTACTTC. It codes for CASTTLTGSYEQYF.

The chain is built from TRBV7-9 and TRBJ2-2; 8 nucleotides match TRBD1. The germline gives CDR1 SEHNR, CDR2 FQNEAQ (reference sequence). This CDR3 is 16 amino acids long. Germline trimming cut 2 bases from V and 1 base from J; bases unmatched to any gene: 3. The CDR3 reads CASSLLGTGNTGELFF. The DNA of the CDR3 is TGTGCCAGCAGCTTATTGGGGACAGGGAACACCGGGGAGCTGTTTTTT.

This rearrangement joins TRBV5-6 to TRBJ2-3, with 7 bases lining up with TRBD1. V was pared by 4 bases and J by 9 bases, with 17 bases of the junction left unmatched. The CDR3 extends over 16 amino acids. Germline V gives CDR1 SGHDT, CDR2 YYEEEE. The CDR3 spells CASSIGQDIIIGTQYF. CDR3 in DNA: TGTGCCAGCAGCATAGGACAGGACATAATAATTGGCACGCAGTATTTT.

The chain links TRBV2 to TRBJ2-2, with D possibly TRBD2 on 6 matching bases. Deletions cut 11 bases from V and 5 bases from J, with 15 bases between. Germline V lookup: CDR1 SNHLY, CDR2 FYNNEI. The length of the CDR3 is 13 residues. The CDR3 DNA sequence: TGTGCCGCCCGTCTAGGGAGGACCGGGGAGCTGTTTTTT. Translated: CAARLGRTGELFF. The variable domain in full, with the rest retrieved from reference TRBV2 and TRBJ2-2, is EPEVTQTPSHQVTQMGQEVILRCVPISNHLYFYWYRQILGQKVEFLVSFYNNEISEKSEIFDDQFSVERPDGSNFTLKIRSTKLEDSAMYFCAARLGRTGELFFGEGSRLTVL.

This clone appeared a few times. This chain uses TRBV7-4 with TRBJ1-1; 9 nucleotides agree with TRBD1. With V trimmed by 4 bases and J by 4 bases, 10 bases remained unmatched. The V gene's germline CDR1 is SGHVT and CDR2 SQSDAQ. This CDR3 spans 16 amino acids. This CDR3 reads CASSSRDRVSGTEAFF. The CDR3 DNA reads TGTGCCAGCAGCTCCCGGGACAGGGTTTCGGGCACTGAAGCTTTCTTT.